This TCR beta chain came from a study of Ad26.COV2.S vaccination and SARS-CoV-2 variants (dated by TCRdb to the early 2020s). Broadly, across the study: Vaccine-arm donors came from COV1001, a multicentre, randomized, double-blind, placebo-controlled phase I-IIa trial of Ad26.COV2.S in healthy adults. Ad26.COV2.S was administered intramuscularly at a dose of 5x10^10 or 1x10^11 viral particles, either as one shot or as two shots given 56 days apart. Sequencing of the TCRbeta repertoire served to evaluate the specificity and breadth of SARS-CoV-2-reactive T cell receptors following Ad26.COV2.S vaccination. The TCR-sequenced set comprised about 32 samples: roughly 19 Ad26.COV2.S vaccine recipients, 5 placebo recipients and 8 SARS-CoV-2 convalescent individuals. Participants in the trial were split at random into five groups of five each, receiving low-dose or high-dose Ad26.COV2.S once or twice, or else placebo on both occasions. Throughout the experiments and outcome assessment, investigators stayed blinded to trial group allocation.

On this clone itself: Its antigen specificity is not known. There are no base qualities to consult, and no much larger clone falls within one base.

The treatment or condition label corresponds to: some 19 received Ad26.COV2.S at low or high dose, single or two shots; about five received placebo; per-sample allocation not given. Repertoires of vaccine and placebo recipients were sequenced from samples collected on day 63 after the first injection. Cohort 1b enrolled 20 to 30 adults aged 18-55 years at a single site in Boston, USA, between 29 July and 7 August 2020. Ad26.COV2.S consisted of a replication-incompetent adenovirus type 26 vector by which a prefusion-stabilized SARS-CoV-2 spike protein from the original Wuhan strain was expressed. The CDR3 spans 15 residues, from the cysteine through the phenylalanine. CDR3 DNA only is kept here, 45 bases in frame from base 1. CDR1 SGHTA and CDR2 FQGNSA are derived from the germline V gene. Trimmed from V: 5 bases; trimmed from J: 5 bases; junction bases lacking a gene match: 11. Results the study describes overall, beyond this receptor: The authors noted that total T cell responses may have been underestimated by the TCR breadth and depth analyses. After vaccination, spike-specific CD8+ and CD4+ T cell responses were reported to show substantial breadth. The study lacked the statistical power to compare responses across vaccine doses or regimens. Non-spike TCR breadth was comparable between vaccine and placebo recipients, consistent with the vaccine containing only spike. Spike-specific TCR breadth was higher in Ad26.COV2.S recipients than in placebo recipients (P = 0.0014).

The immunoSEQ Assay was used to sequence TCRbeta CDR3 regions. After extraction, genomic DNA underwent amplification by bias-controlled multiplex PCR, followed by high-throughput sequencing. Per the authors' processing: Collapsing and filtering of sequences were performed to quantify the absolute abundance of each unique TCRbeta CDR3 region. Usable DNA was measured by amplifying reference genes present in all nucleated cells, and TCRbeta template counts were normalized to that usable DNA to estimate T cell fraction. Repertoire TCRs were annotated as SARS-CoV-2-specific by exact matching of V gene, CDR3 amino acid sequence and J gene to a known reactive TCR set. The reference SARS-CoV-2 TCR set was obtained from MIRA and was filtered for enrichment in COVID-19-positive ImmuneCODE repertoires, whereby public or cross-reactive TCRs were removed. Using the MIRA antigens, annotated TCRs were further analysed by specific ORF or by position within an ORF. Breadth was defined as the number of annotated unique rearrangements divided by the total number of unique productive rearrangements, and depth was defined as the summed frequency of the annotated unique rearrangements. Two-sided Wilcoxon rank-sum tests were used to compare TCR breadth between groups. Entries here come from immuneACCESS through TCRdb and include only in-frame sequences with V and J called. Some clones fail to appear in such tables; in the studies checked, an unresolved V gene covers under half of the shortfall, and the cause of the remainder is unknown. V and J calls and clone size are given by that table; D and trimming were obtained from the DNA. This sample holds about 350,000 clones; about 87% were observed only once. Of the sample, 6.4% falls within the top ten clones.

This sample comprised peripheral blood, obtained in a trial of Ad26.COV2.S vaccine versus placebo. This TCR was sampled from a person aged 18 to 65 who received the Ad26.COV2.S COVID-19 vaccine or a placebo. The V and J genes are TRBV7-2 and TRBJ2-7; 8 of the junction bases match TRBD1. The CDR3 sequence is CASSPDPGGLNEQYF. In nucleotide form, the sequence is TGTGCCAGCAGCCCCGATCCAGGGGGCTTAAACGAGCAGTACTTC.